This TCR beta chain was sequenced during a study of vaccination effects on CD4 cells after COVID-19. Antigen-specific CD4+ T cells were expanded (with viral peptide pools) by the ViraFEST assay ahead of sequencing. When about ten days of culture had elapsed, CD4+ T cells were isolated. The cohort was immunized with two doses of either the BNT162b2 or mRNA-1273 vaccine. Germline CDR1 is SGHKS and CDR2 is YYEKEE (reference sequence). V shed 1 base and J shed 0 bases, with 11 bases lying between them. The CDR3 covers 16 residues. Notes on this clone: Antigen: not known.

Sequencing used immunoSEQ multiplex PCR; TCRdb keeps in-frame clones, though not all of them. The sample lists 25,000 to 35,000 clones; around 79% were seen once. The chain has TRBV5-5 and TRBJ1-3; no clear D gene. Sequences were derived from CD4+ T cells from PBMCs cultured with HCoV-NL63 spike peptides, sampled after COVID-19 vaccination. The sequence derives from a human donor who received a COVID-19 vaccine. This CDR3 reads CASSLRARASGNTIYF. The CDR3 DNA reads TGTGCCAGCAGCTTGAGGGCGCGGGCCTCTGGAAACACCATATATTTT.